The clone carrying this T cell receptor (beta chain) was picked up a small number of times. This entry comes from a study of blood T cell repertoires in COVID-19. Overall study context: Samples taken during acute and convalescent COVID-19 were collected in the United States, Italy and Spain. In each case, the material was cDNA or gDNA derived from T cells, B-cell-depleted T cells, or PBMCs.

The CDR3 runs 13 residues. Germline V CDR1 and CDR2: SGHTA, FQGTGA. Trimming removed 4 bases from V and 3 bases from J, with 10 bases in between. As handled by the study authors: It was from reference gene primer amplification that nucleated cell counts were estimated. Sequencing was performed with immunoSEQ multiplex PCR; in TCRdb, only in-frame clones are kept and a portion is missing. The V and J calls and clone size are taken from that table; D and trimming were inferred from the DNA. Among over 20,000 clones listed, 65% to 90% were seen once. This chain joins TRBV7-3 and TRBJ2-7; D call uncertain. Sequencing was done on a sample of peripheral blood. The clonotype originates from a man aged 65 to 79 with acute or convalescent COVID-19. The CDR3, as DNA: TGTGCCAGCAGCTCGAGGAAAGGCTACGAGCAGTACTTC. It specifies CASSSRKGYEQYF.